This TCR beta chain was captured by sequencing in a study of shared clonotypes between healthy human individuals. Note on this clone: Its antigen is unknown.

In the authors' methods: ImmunoSEQ supplied junction-only sequences lacking quality scores, so filtering was different. Using immunoSEQ multiplex PCR, the repertoire was profiled, and TCRdb retains in-frame clones only, with some absent. V, J and clone size reflect that table, while D and trimming were determined from the DNA. The sample holds roughly 2.5 million clones, 85% to 95% seen once. Study observations and caveats: Rarefaction curves obtained for sorted subsets showed sequencing incomplete despite large depth.

CDR3 length: 12 amino acids. Germline V gene sequence: CDR1 MNHNS, CDR2 SASEGT. The ends lost 9 bases at V and 4 bases at J; junction bases unmatched: 2. Sequencing was carried out using naive CD4+ T cells sorted from blood. Subset denoted: CD45RA+ positively selected. The chain couples TRBV6-1 to TRBJ2-5, with 10 bases aligning to TRBD1. The sequence came from a man aged 18 to 29 in good health. CDR3 nucleotide sequence: TGTGCCAGTAGACAGGGGGCAGAGACCCAGTACTTC. Translated: CASRQGAETQYF.